The sequence of this T cell receptor (beta chain) was determined in a study of blood T cell repertoires in COVID-19. This clone was detected once. The study drew participants aged about 18 to 95 years from under 30 US areas. Either two negative PCRs, clearance, or symptom resolution qualified Cohort 3 donors as recovered. Measured with immunoSEQ multiplex PCR; TCRdb has only the in-frame clones, and not every one. The profile shows about 200,000 clones, around 90% of them singletons. Sequenced sample: PBMCs or T cells enriched from blood (not recorded which). The TCR was taken from a woman aged 30 to 39 who had recovered from COVID-19.

The CDR3 loop is CASSVIESVGELFF. CDR3 sequence (DNA): TGTGCCAGCAGTGTAATAGAAAGCGTCGGGGAGCTGTTTTTT. The rearrangement uses TRBV2 and TRBJ2-2, with D unresolved. CDR3 length: 14 residues. V was cut by 4 bases and J by 7 bases, with 13 bases left in between. Germline V gene data show CDR1 as SNHLY and CDR2 as FYNNEI. The entire variable domain, with the rest obtained from reference TRBV2 and TRBJ2-2, is as follows: EPEVTQTPSHQVTQMGQEVILRCVPISNHLYFYWYRQILGQKVEFLVSFYNNEISEKSEIFDDQFSVERPDGSNFTLKIRSTKLEDSAMYFCASSVIESVGELFFGEGSRLTVL.